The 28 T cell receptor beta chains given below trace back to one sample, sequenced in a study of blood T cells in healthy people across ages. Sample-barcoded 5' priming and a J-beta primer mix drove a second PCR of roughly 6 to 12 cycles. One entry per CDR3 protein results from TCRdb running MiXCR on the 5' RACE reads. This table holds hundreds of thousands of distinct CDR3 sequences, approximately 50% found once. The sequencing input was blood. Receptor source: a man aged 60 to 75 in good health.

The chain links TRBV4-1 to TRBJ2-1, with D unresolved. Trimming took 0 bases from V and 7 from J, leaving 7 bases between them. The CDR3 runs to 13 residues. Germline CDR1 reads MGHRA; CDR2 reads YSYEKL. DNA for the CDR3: TGCGCCAGCAGCCAAGAGGCCGTGAATGAGCAGTTCTTC. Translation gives CASSQEAVNEQFF.

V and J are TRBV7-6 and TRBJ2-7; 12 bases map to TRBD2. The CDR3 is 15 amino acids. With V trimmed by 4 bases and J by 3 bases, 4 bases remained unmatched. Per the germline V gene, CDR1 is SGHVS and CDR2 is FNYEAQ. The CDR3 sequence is CASSSRLAGVYEQYF. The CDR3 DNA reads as TGTGCCAGCAGCTCGAGACTAGCGGGGGTCTACGAGCAGTACTTC.

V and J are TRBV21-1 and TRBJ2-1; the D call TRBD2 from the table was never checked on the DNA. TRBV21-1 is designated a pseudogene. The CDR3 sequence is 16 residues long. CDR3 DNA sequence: TGTGCCAGCAGCCCCCTAGCCCGGGATGACAACAATGAGCAGTTCTTC. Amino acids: CASSPLARDDNNEQFF.

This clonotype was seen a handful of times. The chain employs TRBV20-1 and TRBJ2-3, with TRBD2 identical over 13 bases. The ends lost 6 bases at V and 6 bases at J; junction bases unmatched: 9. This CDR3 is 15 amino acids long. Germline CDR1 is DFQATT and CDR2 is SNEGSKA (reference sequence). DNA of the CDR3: TGCAGTGCCCCACTAGCGGGGGGGCCTGCGGATACGCAGTATTTT. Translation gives CSAPLAGGPADTQYF.

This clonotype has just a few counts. This chain's CDR3 is CASSLRQGSDEQYF. The CDR3 DNA reads as TGCGCCAGCAGCTTGCGACAGGGTTCGGACGAGCAGTACTTC. The rearrangement joins TRBV5-1 to TRBJ2-5; 7 nucleotides line up with TRBD1. TRBJ2-7 matches the DNA end more closely, so the J call is doubtful. This CDR3 spans 14 amino acids. In germline, CDR1 is SGHRS, CDR2 YFSETQ.

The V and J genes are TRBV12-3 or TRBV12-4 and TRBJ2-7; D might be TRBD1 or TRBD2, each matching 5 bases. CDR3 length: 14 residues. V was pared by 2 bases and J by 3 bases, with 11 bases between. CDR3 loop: CASSLMGRNYEQYF. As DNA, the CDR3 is TGTGCCAGCAGTTTAATGGGACGTAACTACGAGCAGTACTTC.

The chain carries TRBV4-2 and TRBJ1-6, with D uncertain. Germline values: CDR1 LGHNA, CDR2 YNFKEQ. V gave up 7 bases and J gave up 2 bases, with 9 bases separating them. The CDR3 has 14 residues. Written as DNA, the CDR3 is TGTGCCAGCAACGGTGGGACCTATAATTCACCCCTCCACTTT. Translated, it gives CASNGGTYNSPLHF.

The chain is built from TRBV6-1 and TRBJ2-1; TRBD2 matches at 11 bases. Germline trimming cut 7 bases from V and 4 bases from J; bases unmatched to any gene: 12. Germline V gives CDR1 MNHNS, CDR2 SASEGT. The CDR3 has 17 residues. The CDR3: CASKVLAGGTKYNEQFF. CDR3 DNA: TGTGCCAGCAAGGTTCTAGCGGGGGGCACTAAATACAATGAGCAGTTCTTC.

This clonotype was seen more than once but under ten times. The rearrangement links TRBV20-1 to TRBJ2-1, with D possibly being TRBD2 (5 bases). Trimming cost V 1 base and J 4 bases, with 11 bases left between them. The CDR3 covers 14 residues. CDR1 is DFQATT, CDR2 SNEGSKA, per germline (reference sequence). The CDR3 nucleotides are TGCAGTGCTAGAGTTGAGCGGAAATACAATGAGCAGTTCTTC. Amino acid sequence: CSARVERKYNEQFF.

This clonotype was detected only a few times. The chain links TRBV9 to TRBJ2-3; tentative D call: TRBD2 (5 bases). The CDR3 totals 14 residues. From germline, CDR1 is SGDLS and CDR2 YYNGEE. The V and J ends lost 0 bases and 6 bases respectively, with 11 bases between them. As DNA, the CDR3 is TGTGCCAGCAGCGTAGGTCTGAGGGCGGATACGCAGTATTTT. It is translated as CASSVGLRADTQYF. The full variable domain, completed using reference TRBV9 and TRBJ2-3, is DSGVTQTPKHLITATGQRVTLRCSPRSGDLSVYWYQQSLDQGLQFLIQYYNGEERAKGNILERFSAQQFPDLHSELNLSSLELGDSALYFCASSVGLRADTQYFGPGTRLTVL.

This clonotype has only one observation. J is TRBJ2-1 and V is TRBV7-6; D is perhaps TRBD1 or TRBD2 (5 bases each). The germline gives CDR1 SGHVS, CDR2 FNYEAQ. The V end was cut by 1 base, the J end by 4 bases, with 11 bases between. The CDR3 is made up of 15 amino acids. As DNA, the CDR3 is TGTGCCAGCAGCTTAGTTATCGGGGCATACAATGAGCAGTTCTTC. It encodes CASSLVIGAYNEQFF.

The CDR3 coding sequence is TGCAGTGCTAGAGCGCAGAGTCCGACTAGCGGGGGGGCCCAGGCCTACAATGAGCAGTTCTTC. Its translation: CSARAQSPTSGGAQAYNEQFF. The chain carries TRBV20-1 and TRBJ2-1; 14 nucleotides line up with TRBD2. V was pared by 1 base and J by 2 bases, with 16 bases of the junction left unmatched. The CDR3 runs to 21 residues. Per germline, CDR1 DFQATT and CDR2 SNEGSKA (reference sequence).

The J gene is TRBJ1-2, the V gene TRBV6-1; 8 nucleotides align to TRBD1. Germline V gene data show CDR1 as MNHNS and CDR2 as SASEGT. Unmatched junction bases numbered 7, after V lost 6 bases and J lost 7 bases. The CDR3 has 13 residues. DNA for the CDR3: TGTGCCAGCAGCCGGACAGGGAAGAGTGGCTACACCTTC. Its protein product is CASSRTGKSGYTF.

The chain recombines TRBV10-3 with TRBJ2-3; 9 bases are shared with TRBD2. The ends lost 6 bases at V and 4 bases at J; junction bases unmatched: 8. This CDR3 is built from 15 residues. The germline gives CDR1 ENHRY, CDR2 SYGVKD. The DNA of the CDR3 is TGTGCCATCAGCGAGAGGACTAGCGTACCAGATACGCAGTATTTT. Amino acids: CAISERTSVPDTQYF.

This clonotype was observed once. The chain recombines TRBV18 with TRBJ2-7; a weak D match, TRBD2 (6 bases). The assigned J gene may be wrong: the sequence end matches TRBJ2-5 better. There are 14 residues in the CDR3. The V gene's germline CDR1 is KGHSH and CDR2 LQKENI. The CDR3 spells CASSPDRGKETQYF. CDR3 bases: TGTGCCAGCTCACCAGATCGGGGGAAAGAGACCCAGTACTTC.

The CDR3: CASSLRTSAQETQYF. DNA of the CDR3: TGCGCCAGCAGCTTGAGGACTAGCGCCCAAGAGACCCAGTACTTC. J is TRBJ2-5 and V is TRBV5-1; 9 bases are a match to TRBD2. Germline V gene lookup returns CDR1 SGHRS and CDR2 YFSETQ. V was pared by 1 base and J by 1 base, with 2 bases of the junction left unmatched. This CDR3 contains 15 residues.

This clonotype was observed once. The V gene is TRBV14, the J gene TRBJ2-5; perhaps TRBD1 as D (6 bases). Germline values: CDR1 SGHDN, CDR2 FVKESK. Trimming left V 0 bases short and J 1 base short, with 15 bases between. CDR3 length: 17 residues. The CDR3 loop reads CASSQDAGTFLQETQYF. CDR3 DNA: TGTGCCAGCAGCCAAGATGCCGGGACATTCCTCCAAGAGACCCAGTACTTC.

DNA for the CDR3: TGTGCCAGCTCACCACAGCCACGAGATACGCAGTATTTT. This codes for CASSPQPRDTQYF. The V gene is TRBV18, the J gene TRBJ2-3; no clear D gene. Germline V CDR1 and CDR2: KGHSH, LQKENI. This CDR3 has 13 residues. With 1 base removed from V and 5 bases from J, the gap between germline ends came to 7 bases.

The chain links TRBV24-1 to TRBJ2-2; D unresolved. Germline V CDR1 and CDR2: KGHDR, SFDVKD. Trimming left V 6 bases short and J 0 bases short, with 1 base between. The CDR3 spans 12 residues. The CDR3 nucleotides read TGTGCCACCAGTCCGAACACCGGGGAGCTGTTTTTT. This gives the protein CATSPNTGELFF.

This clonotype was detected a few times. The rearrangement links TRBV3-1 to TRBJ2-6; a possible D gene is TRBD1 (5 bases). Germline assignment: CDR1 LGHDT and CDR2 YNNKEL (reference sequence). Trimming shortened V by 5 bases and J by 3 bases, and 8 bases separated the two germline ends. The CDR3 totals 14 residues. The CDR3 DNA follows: TGTGCCAGCAGCGGGGCCATTGGGGCCAACGTCCTGACTTTC. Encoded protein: CASSGAIGANVLTF.

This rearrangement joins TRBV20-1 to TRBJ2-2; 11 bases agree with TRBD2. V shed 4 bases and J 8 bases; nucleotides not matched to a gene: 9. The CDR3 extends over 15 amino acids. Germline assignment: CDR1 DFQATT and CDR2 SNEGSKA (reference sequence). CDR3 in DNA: TGCAGTGCTAAACTAGCGGGGGCGGTTTCTGGGGAGCTGTTTTTT. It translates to CSAKLAGAVSGELFF.

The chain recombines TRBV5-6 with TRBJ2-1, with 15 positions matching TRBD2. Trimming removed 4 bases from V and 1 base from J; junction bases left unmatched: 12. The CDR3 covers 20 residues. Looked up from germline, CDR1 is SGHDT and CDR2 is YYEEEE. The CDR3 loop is CASSPPRTSGGAESYNEQFF. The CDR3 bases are TGTGCCAGCAGCCCCCCCAGGACTAGCGGGGGGGCCGAGTCCTACAATGAGCAGTTCTTC.

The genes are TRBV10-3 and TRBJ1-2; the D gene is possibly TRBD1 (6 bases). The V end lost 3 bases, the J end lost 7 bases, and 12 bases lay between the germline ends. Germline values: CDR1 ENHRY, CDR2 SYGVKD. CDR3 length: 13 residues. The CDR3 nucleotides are TGTGCCATCAGTGACCCCGGGGGGGCTGGCTACACCTTC. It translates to CAISDPGGAGYTF.

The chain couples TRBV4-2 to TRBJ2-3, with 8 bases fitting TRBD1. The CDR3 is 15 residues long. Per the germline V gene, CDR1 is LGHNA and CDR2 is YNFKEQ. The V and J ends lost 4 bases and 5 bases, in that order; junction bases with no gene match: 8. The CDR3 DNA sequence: TGTGCCAGCAGCCTCTTGACAGGGGTGAGAGATACGCAGTATTTT. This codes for CASSLLTGVRDTQYF.

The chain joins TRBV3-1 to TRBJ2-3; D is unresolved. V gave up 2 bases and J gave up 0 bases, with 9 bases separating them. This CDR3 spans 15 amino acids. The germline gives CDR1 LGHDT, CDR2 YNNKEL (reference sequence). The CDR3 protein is CASSQKSGSTDTQYF. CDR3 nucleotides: TGTGCCAGCAGCCAAAAGAGTGGGAGCACAGATACGCAGTATTTT.

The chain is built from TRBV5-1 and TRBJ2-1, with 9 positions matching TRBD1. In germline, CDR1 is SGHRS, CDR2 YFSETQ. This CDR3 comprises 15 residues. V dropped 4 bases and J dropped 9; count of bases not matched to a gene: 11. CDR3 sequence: CASSPYTGGAGEQFF. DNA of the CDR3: TGCGCCAGCAGCCCCTACACAGGGGGCGCGGGTGAGCAGTTCTTC.

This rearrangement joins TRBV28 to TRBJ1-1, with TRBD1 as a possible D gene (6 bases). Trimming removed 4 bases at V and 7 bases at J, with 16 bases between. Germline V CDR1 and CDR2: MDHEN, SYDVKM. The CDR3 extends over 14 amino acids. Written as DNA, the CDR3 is TGTGCCAGCAGTTCCCCAGGGGAAGGGATTGAAGCTTTCTTT. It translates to CASSSPGEGIEAFF.

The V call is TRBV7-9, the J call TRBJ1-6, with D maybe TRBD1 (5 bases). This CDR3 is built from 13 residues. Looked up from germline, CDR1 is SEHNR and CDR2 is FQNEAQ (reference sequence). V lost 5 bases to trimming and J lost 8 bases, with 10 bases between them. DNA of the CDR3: TGTGCCAGCAGCGGGGACGGGTATTCACCCCTCCACTTT. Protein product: CASSGDGYSPLHF.